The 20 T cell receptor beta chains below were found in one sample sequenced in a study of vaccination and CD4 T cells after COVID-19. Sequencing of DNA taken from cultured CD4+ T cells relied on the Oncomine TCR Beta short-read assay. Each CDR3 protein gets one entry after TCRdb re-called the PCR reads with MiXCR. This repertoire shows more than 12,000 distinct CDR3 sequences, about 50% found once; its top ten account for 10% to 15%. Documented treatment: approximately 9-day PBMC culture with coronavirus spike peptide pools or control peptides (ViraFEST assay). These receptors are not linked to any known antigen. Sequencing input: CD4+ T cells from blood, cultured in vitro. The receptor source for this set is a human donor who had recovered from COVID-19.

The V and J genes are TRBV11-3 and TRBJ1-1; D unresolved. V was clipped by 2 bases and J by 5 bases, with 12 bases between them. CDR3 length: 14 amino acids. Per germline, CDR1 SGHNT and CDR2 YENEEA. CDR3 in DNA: TGTGCCAGCAGCTTAAACGGCGGGGATACTGAAGCTTTCTTT. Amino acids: CASSLNGGDTEAFF.

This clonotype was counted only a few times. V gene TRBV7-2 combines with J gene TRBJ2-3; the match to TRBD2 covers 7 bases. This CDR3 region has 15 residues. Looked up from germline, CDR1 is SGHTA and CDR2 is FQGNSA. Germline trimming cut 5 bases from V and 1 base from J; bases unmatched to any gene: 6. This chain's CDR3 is CASSPSGIRTDTQYF. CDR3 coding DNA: TGTGCCAGCAGCCCCAGCGGGATTCGCACAGATACGCAGTATTTT.

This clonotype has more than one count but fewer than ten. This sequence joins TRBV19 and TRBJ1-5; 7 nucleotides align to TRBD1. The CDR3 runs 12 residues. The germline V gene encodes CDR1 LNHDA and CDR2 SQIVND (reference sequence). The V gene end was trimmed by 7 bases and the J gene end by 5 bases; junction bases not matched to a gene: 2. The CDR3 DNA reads TGTGCCAGTACCAGGGGGTATCAGCCCCAGCATTTT. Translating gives CASTRGYQPQHF.

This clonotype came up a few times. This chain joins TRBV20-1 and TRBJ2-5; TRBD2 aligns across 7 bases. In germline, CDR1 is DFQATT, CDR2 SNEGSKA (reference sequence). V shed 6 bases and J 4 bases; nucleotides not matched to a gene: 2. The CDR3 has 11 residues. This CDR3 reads CSAGGRETQYF. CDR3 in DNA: TGCAGTGCGGGGGGGAGAGAGACCCAGTACTTC.

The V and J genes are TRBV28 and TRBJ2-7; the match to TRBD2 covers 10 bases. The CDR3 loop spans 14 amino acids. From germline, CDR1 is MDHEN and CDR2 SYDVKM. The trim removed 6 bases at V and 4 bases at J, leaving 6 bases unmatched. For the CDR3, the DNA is TGTGCCAGCAGCAGAGCGGGAGGGGTATACGAGCAGTACTTC. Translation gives CASSRAGGVYEQYF.

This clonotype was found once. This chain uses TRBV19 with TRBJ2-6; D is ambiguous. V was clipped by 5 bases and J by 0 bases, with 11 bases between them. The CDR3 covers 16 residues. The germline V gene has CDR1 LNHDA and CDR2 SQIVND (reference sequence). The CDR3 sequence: CASSFRRGSGANVLTF. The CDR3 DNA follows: TGTGCCAGTAGTTTTAGGAGAGGCTCTGGGGCCAACGTCCTGACTTTC.

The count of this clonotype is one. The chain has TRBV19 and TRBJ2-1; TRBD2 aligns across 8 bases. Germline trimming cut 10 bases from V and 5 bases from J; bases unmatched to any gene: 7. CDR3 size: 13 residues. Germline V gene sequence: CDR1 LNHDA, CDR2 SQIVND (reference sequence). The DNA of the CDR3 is TGTGCCACCGAGCGGGAGATCAACAATGAGCAGTTCTTC. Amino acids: CATEREINNEQFF.

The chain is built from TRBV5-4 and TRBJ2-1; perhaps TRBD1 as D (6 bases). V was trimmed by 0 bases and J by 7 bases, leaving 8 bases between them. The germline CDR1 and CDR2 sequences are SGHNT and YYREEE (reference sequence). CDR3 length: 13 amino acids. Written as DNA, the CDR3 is TGTGCCAGCAGCTTGGCTAGGGGGAATGAGCAGTTCTTC. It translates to CASSLARGNEQFF. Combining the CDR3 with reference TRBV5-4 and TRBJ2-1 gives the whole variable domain ETGVTQSPTHLIKTRGQQVTLRCSSQSGHNTVSWYQQALGQGPQFIFQYYREEENGRGNFPPRFSGLQFPNYSSELNVNALELDDSALYLCASSLARGNEQFFGPGTRLTVL.

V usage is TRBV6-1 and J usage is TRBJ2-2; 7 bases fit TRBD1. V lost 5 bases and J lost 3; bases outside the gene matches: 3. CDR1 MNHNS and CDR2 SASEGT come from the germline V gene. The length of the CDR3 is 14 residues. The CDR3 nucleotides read TGTGCCAGCAGTCGGACAGGCTACACCGGGGAGCTGTTTTTT. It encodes CASSRTGYTGELFF.

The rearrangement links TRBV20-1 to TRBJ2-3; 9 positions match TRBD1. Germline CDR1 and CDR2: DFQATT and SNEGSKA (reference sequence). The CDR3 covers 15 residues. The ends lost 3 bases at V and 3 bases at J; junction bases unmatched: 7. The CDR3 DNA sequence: TGCAGTGCTAGTCCCGGACAGGGGTCTACAGATACGCAGTATTTT. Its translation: CSASPGQGSTDTQYF.

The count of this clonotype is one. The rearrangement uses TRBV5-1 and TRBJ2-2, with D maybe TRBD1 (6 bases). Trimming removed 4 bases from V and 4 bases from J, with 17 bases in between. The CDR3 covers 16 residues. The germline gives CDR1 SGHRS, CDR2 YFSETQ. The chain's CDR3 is CASSQTGTRGTGELFF. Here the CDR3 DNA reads TGCGCCAGCAGCCAAACCGGGACCAGGGGCACCGGGGAGCTGTTTTTT.

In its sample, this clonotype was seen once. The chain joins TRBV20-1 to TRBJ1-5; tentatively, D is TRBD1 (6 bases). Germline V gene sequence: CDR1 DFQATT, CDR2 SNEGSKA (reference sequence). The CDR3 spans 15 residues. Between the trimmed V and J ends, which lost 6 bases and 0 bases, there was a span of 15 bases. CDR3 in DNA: TGCAGTGCGGGGGGGGGGCCCTATAGCAATCAGCCCCAGCATTTT. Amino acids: CSAGGGPYSNQPQHF.

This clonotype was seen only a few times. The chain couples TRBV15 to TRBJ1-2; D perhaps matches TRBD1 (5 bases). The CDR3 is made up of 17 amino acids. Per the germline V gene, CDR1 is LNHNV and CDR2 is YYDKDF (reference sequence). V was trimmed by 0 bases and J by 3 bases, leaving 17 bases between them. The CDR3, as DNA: TGTGCCACCAGCAGAGACCCCCGGAGGGGTAGAGACTATGGCTACACCTTC. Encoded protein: CATSRDPRRGRDYGYTF.

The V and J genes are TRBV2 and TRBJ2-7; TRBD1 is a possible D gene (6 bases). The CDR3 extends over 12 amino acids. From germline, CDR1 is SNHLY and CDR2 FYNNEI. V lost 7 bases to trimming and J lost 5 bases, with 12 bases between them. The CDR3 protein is CASTRDINEQYF. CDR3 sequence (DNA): TGTGCCAGCACCAGGGACATTAACGAGCAGTACTTC. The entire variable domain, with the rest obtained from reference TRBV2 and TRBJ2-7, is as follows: EPEVTQTPSHQVTQMGQEVILRCVPISNHLYFYWYRQILGQKVEFLVSFYNNEISEKSEIFDDQFSVERPDGSNFTLKIRSTKLEDSAMYFCASTRDINEQYFGPGTRLTVT.

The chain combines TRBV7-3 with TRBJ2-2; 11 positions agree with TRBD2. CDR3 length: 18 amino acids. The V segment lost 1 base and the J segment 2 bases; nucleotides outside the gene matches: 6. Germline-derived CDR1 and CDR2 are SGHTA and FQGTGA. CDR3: CASSLIVGTSGNTGELFF. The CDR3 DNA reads TGTGCCAGCAGCTTAATTGTCGGGACTAGCGGAAACACCGGGGAGCTGTTTTTT. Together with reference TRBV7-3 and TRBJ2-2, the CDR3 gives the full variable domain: GAGVSQTPSNKVTEKGKYVELRCDPISGHTALYWYRQSLGQGPEFLIYFQGTGAADDSGLPNDRFFAVRPEGSVSTLKIQRTERGDSAVYLCASSLIVGTSGNTGELFFGEGSRLTVL.

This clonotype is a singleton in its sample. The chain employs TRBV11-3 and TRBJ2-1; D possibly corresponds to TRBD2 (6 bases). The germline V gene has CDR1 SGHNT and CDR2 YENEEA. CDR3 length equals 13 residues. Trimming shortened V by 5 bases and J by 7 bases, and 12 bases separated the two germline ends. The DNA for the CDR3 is TGTGCCAGCAGCCCTTCCCTAGCGAATGAGCAGTTCTTC. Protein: CASSPSLANEQFF.

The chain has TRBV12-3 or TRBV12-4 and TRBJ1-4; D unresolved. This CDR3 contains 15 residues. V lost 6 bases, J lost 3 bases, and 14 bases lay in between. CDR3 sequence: CASSLMSRANEKLFF. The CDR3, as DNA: TGTGCCAGCAGCCTGATGAGTCGGGCTAATGAAAAACTGTTTTTT.

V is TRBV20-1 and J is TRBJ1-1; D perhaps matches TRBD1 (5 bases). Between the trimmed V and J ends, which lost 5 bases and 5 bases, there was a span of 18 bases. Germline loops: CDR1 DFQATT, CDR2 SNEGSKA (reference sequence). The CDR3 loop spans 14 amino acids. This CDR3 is CSASPQGGRTEAFF. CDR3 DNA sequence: TGCAGTGCTTCCCCCCAGGGAGGTCGGACTGAAGCTTTCTTT.

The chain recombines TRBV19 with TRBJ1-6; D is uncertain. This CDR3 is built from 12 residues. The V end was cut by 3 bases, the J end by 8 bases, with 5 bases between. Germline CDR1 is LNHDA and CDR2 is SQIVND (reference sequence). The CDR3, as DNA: TGTGCCAGTAGTATTGTGGATTCACCCCTCCACTTT. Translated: CASSIVDSPLHF.

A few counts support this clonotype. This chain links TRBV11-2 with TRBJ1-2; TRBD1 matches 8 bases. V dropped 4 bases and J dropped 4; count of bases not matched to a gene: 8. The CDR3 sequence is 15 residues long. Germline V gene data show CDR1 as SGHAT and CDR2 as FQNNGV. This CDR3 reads CASSSFDRGVYGYTF. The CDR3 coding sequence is TGTGCCAGCAGCTCGTTCGACAGGGGAGTCTATGGCTACACCTTC.